Each of the 6 T cell receptor beta chains below was sequenced from the same sample in a study of cytomegalovirus exposure and HLA in healthy donors (dated by TCRdb to between 2016 and 2019). The protocol used for the library was the immunoSEQ multiplex PCR assay. For the multiplex PCR, a mixture combining 60 forward primers for TCR Vbeta segments and 13 reverse primers for TCR Jbeta segments was used. TCRdb's version of the immuneACCESS table is confined to in-frame rearrangements and falls short of the full clone set. An unresolved V gene accounts for under half of the shortfall where checked; the remainder is of unknown origin. The sample has about 140,000 clones on record, roughly 80% of them singletons. Around 3.1% of the sample rests with the top ten. The sequencing input was PBMCs. These receptors were obtained from a man aged 35-49 years in good health and CMV-seronegative.

This clone showed up just a few times. The chain links TRBV4-3 to TRBJ2-7, with D maybe TRBD2 (5 bases). V was trimmed by 1 base and J by 7 bases, leaving 17 bases between them. Germline V gene lookup returns CDR1 LGHNA and CDR2 YSLEER. The CDR3 loop spans 15 amino acids. CDR3 in DNA: TGCGCCAGCAGCCAAGTTGTGGACCCCACGGGGGAGCAGTACTTC. It yields the protein CASSQVVDPTGEQYF.

Turning to this clone: Its ends do not fully match the called genes, so a read error is possible. This chain links TRBV30 with TRBJ1-6; no clear D gene. Germline V CDR1 and CDR2: GTSNPN, SVGIG (reference sequence). The CDR3 has 11 residues. This chain's CDR3 is CAWSQNLPLHF. CDR3 DNA: TGTGCCTGGAGTCAGAATTTACCCCTCCACTTT.

The chain joins TRBV18 to TRBJ2-3, with D possibly TRBD2 on 5 matching bases. The CDR3 is made up of 16 amino acids. CDR1 is KGHSH, CDR2 LQKENI, per germline. V lost 0 bases and J 4 bases, leaving 14 bases between the germline ends. CDR3: CASSPPASKAADTQYF. The DNA for the CDR3 is TGTGCCAGCTCACCACCGGCCTCGAAAGCGGCAGATACGCAGTATTTT.

This rearrangement joins TRBV5-4 to TRBJ2-1; weak D call: TRBD2 (5 bases). V was shortened by 0 bases and J by 1 base, with 8 bases between the two germline ends. In germline, CDR1 is SGHNT, CDR2 YYREEE (reference sequence). The CDR3 length is 15 residues. CDR3 DNA: TGTGCCAGCAGCTTGGGCGGGCTTTCCTACAATGAGCAGTTCTTC. Protein: CASSLGGLSYNEQFF.

The chain combines TRBV11-3 with TRBJ1-5; maybe TRBD1 (5 bases). From germline, CDR1 is SGHNT and CDR2 YENEEA. Trimming stripped 5 bases from V and 3 bases from J, with 11 bases between. The CDR3 has 14 amino acids. The chain's CDR3 is CASSAQGPNQPQHF. CDR3 coding DNA: TGTGCCAGCAGCGCCCAGGGCCCCAATCAGCCCCAGCATTTT.

There are a few counts of this clone. V usage is TRBV4-1 and J usage is TRBJ2-7; D possibly corresponds to TRBD1 (5 bases). V lost 0 bases, J lost 3 bases, and 12 bases lay in between. CDR3 size: 15 residues. CDR1 is MGHRA, CDR2 YSYEKL, per germline. CDR3 coding DNA: TGCGCCAGCAGCCAAGAGACAGAATACGGCTACGAGCAGTACTTC. It translates to CASSQETEYGYEQYF.